This is a list of T cell receptor beta chains from one sample in a study of human T cells and chemical hapten exposure. In TCRdb, the RACE reads were re-called with MiXCR into one record per CDR3 protein. The sample has roughly 40,000 distinct CDR3 sequences, approximately 9.5% seen once. The sequencing here drew on whole blood, taken in connection with sensitization to the hapten diphenylcyclopropenone (DPC). Receptors were obtained from a woman aged 25 to 39 with alopecia areata. Some clones in this sample may be carry-over from other donors' samples. The CDR3 runs from the conserved cysteine through the conserved F or W. D genes are given only for firm matches. Expanded clones get a size class; other rows say once, few or many, or leave the size out.

J gene,V gene,clone size,D gene,CDR3 DNA,CDR3 protein
TRBJ1-1,TRBV12-3/TRBV12-4,many,TRBD1,TGTGCCAGCAGTTTCATTTACAGGGGGGACACTGAAGCTTTCTTT,CASSFIYRGDTEAFF
TRBJ2-3,TRBV3-1,few,NA,TGTGCCAGCAGACCAAGTAACACAGATACGCAGTATTTT,CASRPSNTDTQYF
TRBJ2-2,TRBV25-1,few,NA,TGTGCCAGCAGTGACCCGAGCGCGAACACCGGGGAGCTGTTTTTT,CASSDPSANTGELFF
TRBJ2-6,TRBV4-3,few,TRBD1,TGCGCCAGCAGCCAAGGGCCGCAGGACAGGTTTTCTTGGTGGGCTGGGGCCAACGTCCTGACTTTC,CASSQGPQDRFSWWAGANVLTF
TRBJ2-3,TRBV6-1,few,NA,TGTGCCAGCAGTGTTTCGGAGGGGACAGATACGCAGTATTTT,CASSVSEGTDTQYF
TRBJ1-4,TRBV3-1,many,TRBD1,TGTGCCAGCAGCACCCGACAGGGGACGACTGAAAAACTGTTTTTT,CASSTRQGTTEKLFF
TRBJ2-1,TRBV4-3,NA,NA,TGCGCCAGCAGCCCGGCCGGGACTGGCTACAATGAGCAGTTCTTC,CASSPAGTGYNEQFF
TRBJ2-2,TRBV18,few,NA,TGTGCCAGCTCACCCCCGGAGCGCGCCGGGGAGCTGTTTTTT,CASSPPERAGELFF
TRBJ1-2,TRBV7-2,few,NA,TGTGCCAGCAGCCCATCGCGACAAACCTCTAACTATGGCTACACCTTC,CASSPSRQTSNYGYTF
TRBJ1-1,TRBV5-1,few,NA,TGCGCCAGCAGCTCACAAGAAGAAGCTTTCTTT,CASSSQEEAFF
TRBJ2-7,TRBV12-3/TRBV12-4,many,NA,TGTGCCAGCAGTTTGTTCGAATTCTACGAGCAGTACTTC,CASSLFEFYEQYF
TRBJ1-6,TRBV7-3,NA,TRBD1,TGTGCCAGCAGCGCCTGGGACAGGGATTCACCCCTCCACTTT,CASSAWDRDSPLHF
TRBJ2-7,TRBV5-6,NA,NA,TGTGCCAGCAGCTCACAGTACTACGAGCAGTACTTC,CASSSQYYEQYF
TRBJ1-1,TRBV29-1,NA,TRBD1,TGCAGCGCGGGGACAGGGGCCCCCGAAGCTTTCTTT,CSAGTGAPEAFF
TRBJ2-7,TRBV6-1,many,TRBD1,TGTGCCAGCAGTACCGGGACAGGGGGTTCCGAGCAGTACTTC,CASSTGTGGSEQYF
TRBJ1-6,TRBV7-2,many,NA,TGTGCCAGCAGCTTAGTGCACAGCCACGGATCCTATAATTCACCCCTCCACTTT,CASSLVHSHGSYNSPLHF
TRBJ1-2,TRBV7-8,NA,NA,TGTGCCAGCAGCGCCGTCGGAGGGGCACTTTTCGGCTACACCTTC,CASSAVGGALFGYTF
TRBJ2-5,TRBV7-9,many,NA,TGTGCCAGCAGCTTGTGGGTCGAGACCCAGTACTTC,CASSLWVETQYF
TRBJ2-2,TRBV9,many,NA,TGTGCCAGCAGCGCCCTACAGGGGGGGTACACCGGGGAGCTGTTTTTT,CASSALQGGYTGELFF
TRBJ2-4,TRBV15,medium-sized,NA,TGTGCCACCAGCAGAGATCCGGGTAGTGAAAACATTCAGTACTTC,CATSRDPGSENIQYF
TRBJ2-3,TRBV11-2,NA,TRBD2,TGTGCCAGCAGCTTAGGGAATAGCGGGGGGCCCCCAGATACGCAGTATTTT,CASSLGNSGGPPDTQYF
TRBJ1-5,TRBV5-1,many,NA,TGCGCCAGCAGCTTCACTGGGGAAAGCAATCAGCCCCAGCATTTT,CASSFTGESNQPQHF
TRBJ1-1,TRBV5-1,many,NA,TGCGCCAGCAGCCCTACCGGGGCCAACACTGAAGCTTTCTTT,CASSPTGANTEAFF
TRBJ2-5,TRBV7-2,NA,NA,TGTGCCAGCAGCTTAGCGCAGGGCAGGAAAGAGACCCAGTACTTC,CASSLAQGRKETQYF
TRBJ2-6,TRBV5-1,NA,NA,TGCGCCAGCAGCTTGGGGACAATCCAGGATGGGGCCAACGTCCTGACTTTC,CASSLGTIQDGANVLTF
TRBJ1-2,TRBV19,NA,NA,TGTGCCAGTGGGGAAGGAAACTATGGCTACACCTTC,CASGEGNYGYTF
TRBJ2-1,TRBV29-1,few,TRBD1,TGCAGCGTTTACAGGGGTAATAATGAGCAGTTCTTC,CSVYRGNNEQFF
TRBJ1-5,TRBV7-9,NA,TRBD1,TGTGCCAGCAGCTCTTCAGGGGGAAGTAATCAGCCCCAGCATTTT,CASSSSGGSNQPQHF
TRBJ2-7,TRBV28,few,NA,TGTGCCAGCAGTTTAAACGACCTCGAGCAGTACTTC,CASSLNDLEQYF
TRBJ1-2,TRBV7-8,NA,NA,TGTGCCAGCAGCGCCACAGGGAATGGCTACACCTTC,CASSATGNGYTF
TRBJ2-7,TRBV7-8,many,TRBD1,TGTGCCAGCAGCACAGCACGGACAGGAGGCTACGAGCAGTACTTC,CASSTARTGGYEQYF
TRBJ1-2,TRBV19,NA,NA,TGTGCCAGTAGTATACAGGCGGCAGGTTGGGGCTACACCTTC,CASSIQAAGWGYTF
TRBJ2-5,TRBV7-2,NA,TRBD2,TGTGCCAGCCAACGACTAGCTTGGCCTGAAGAGACCCAGTACTTC,CASQRLAWPEETQYF
TRBJ2-2,TRBV5-1,few,TRBD2,TGCGCCAGCAGCTTGGGCAGCGGGGGCACCGGGGAGCTGTTTTTT,CASSLGSGGTGELFF
TRBJ2-4,TRBV24-1,NA,TRBD2,TGTGCCACCAGTGGCAGGGAGGGAGCCAAAAACATTCAGTACTTC,CATSGREGAKNIQYF
TRBJ2-6,TRBV7-3,many,NA,TGTGCCAGCAGCCTAACAGGGACAAGCTTTGCCTCTGGGGCCAACGTCCTGACTTTC,CASSLTGTSFASGANVLTF
TRBJ2-3,TRBV10-3,few,TRBD1,TGTGCCATCAGCGAAGGACAGGACACAGATACGCAGTATTTT,CAISEGQDTDTQYF
TRBJ1-6,TRBV5-1,few,NA,TGCGCCAGCAGCTTGGCCACAGGATATAATTCACCCCTCCACTTT,CASSLATGYNSPLHF
TRBJ2-7,TRBV5-1,NA,NA,TGCGCCAGCGCTCCGGGTAACCCCTACGAGCAGTACTTC,CASAPGNPYEQYF
TRBJ1-1,TRBV5-5,NA,NA,TGTGCCAGCAGCTTTGGGCGGAACACTGAAGCTTTCTTT,CASSFGRNTEAFF
TRBJ2-2,TRBV6-6,NA,TRBD2,TGTGCCAGCAGTAAACTAGCGGGGGGGCCCGGGGAGCTGTTTTTT,CASSKLAGGPGELFF
TRBJ1-1,TRBV28,NA,NA,TGTGCCAGCAGGCCCCCGAGGGGGTACTCTGAAGCTTTCTTT,CASRPPRGYSEAFF
TRBJ2-2,TRBV7-9,few,TRBD1,TGTGCCAGCAGTCTACGAAGACAGGGTAGAGACACCGGGGAGCTGTTTTTT,CASSLRRQGRDTGELFF
TRBJ1-4,TRBV20-1,many,NA,TGCAGTGCTAGGAAGGGGCGAGAGGGTAATGAAAAACTGTTTTTT,CSARKGREGNEKLFF
TRBJ2-7,TRBV7-9,many,NA,TGTGCCAGCAGCTTATTATGGGAGGGGGCTTCCTACGAGCAGTACTTC,CASSLLWEGASYEQYF
TRBJ1-2,TRBV12-3/TRBV12-4,NA,TRBD1,TGTGCCAGCAGCCCTCGACAGGGGCCTTTCTATGGCTACACCTTC,CASSPRQGPFYGYTF
TRBJ2-5,TRBV6-2/TRBV6-3,NA,TRBD1,TGTGCCAGCAGTACTCACAGGGGGCAAGAGACCCAGTACTTC,CASSTHRGQETQYF
TRBJ2-5,TRBV20-1,NA,NA,TGCAGTGCCCTGACCGGGGAGACCCAGTACTTC,CSALTGETQYF
TRBJ1-6,TRBV6-6,NA,TRBD1,TGTGCCAGCAGTACCAACACAGGGGGCCCTTCACCCCTCCACTTT,CASSTNTGGPSPLHF
TRBJ1-6,TRBV3-1,many,NA,TGTGCCAGCAGCCAAGACAGGGTCTCACCCCTCCACTTT,CASSQDRVSPLHF
TRBJ1-2,TRBV4-3,few,NA,TGCGCCAGCAGCCAAGATCACCGGACCTATGGCTACACCTTC,CASSQDHRTYGYTF
TRBJ2-1,TRBV5-1,NA,TRBD2,TGCGCCAGCAGCTTGATCCTAGCGGGGGACAATGAGCAGTTCTTC,CASSLILAGDNEQFF
TRBJ1-1,TRBV6-1,many,NA,TGTGCCAGCGTTAGGCCAGGGGACACTGAAGCTTTCTTT,CASVRPGDTEAFF